A selection of T cell receptor beta chains follows, all from one sample in a study of cytomegalovirus exposure and HLA in healthy donors. Profiled with immunoSEQ multiplex PCR; TCRdb holds only in-frame clones, not every one. Among under 20,000 clones, 70% to 85% were seen once, and the ten largest hold about 21%. What was sequenced was PBMCs. Source of these receptors: a human donor in good health. Both conserved end residues are part of each CDR3. D genes are given only for firm matches. Clone sizes are given selectively: once, few, many, or a class where the clone is expanded.

j_call v_call clone_size cdr3_length d_call cdr3_aa cdr3_nt
TRBJ2-2 TRBV5-5 . 15 TRBD2 CASSPRLAGTGELFF TGTGCCAGCAGCCCTCGACTAGCGGGAACCGGGGAGCTGTTTTTT
TRBJ2-7 TRBV7-2 few 14 . CASSRGDSAYEQYF TGCGCCAGCAGCCGCGGGGACAGTGCCTACGAGCAGTACTTC
TRBJ2-7 TRBV10-1 . 14 TRBD1 CASSAGQGGYEQYF TGCGCCAGCAGTGCGGGACAGGGGGGTTACGAGCAGTACTTC
TRBJ1-2 TRBV7-3 . 14 TRBD1 CASSLKRTGDGYTF TGTGCCAGCAGCTTAAAAAGGACAGGGGATGGCTACACCTTC
TRBJ2-1 TRBV19 . 15 TRBD2 CASIKKSGRADEQFF TGTGCCAGTATCAAGAAGAGCGGGAGGGCCGATGAGCAGTTCTTC
TRBJ2-3 TRBV2 . 14 TRBD2 CASRPGRASDTQYF TGTGCCAGCCGGCCCGGGAGGGCCTCAGATACGCAGTATTTT
TRBJ2-7 TRBV2 . 14 . CASQSEAETYEQYF TGTGCCAGCCAATCAGAGGCAGAGACCTACGAGCAGTACTTC
TRBJ2-7 TRBV13 . 15 TRBD2 CASSPWGLAEYEQYF TGTGCCAGCAGCCCGTGGGGACTAGCGGAGTACGAGCAGTACTTC
TRBJ2-1 TRBV6-5 once 15 . CASRRSGGIYNEQFF TGTGCCAGCAGACGGAGCGGAGGTATTTACAATGAGCAGTTCTTC
TRBJ1-2 TRBV14 . 15 . CASSQVAGEIYGYTF TGTGCCAGCAGCCAAGTCGCAGGGGAGATCTATGGCTACACCTTC
TRBJ1-2 TRBV19 . 14 TRBD1 CASNPGTGIYGYTF TGTGCCAGTAACCCCGGGACAGGGATCTATGGCTACACCTTC
TRBJ2-7 TRBV6-5 . 12 . CASTNRGSEQYF TGTGCCAGCACCAACCGGGGTAGCGAGCAGTACTTC
TRBJ2-1 TRBV14 . 16 . CASSQDWGHGIWEQFF TGTGCCAGCAGCCAAGATTGGGGACACGGAATATGGGAGCAGTTCTTC
TRBJ2-7 TRBV4-1 . 15 TRBD1 CASSSPGQGAYEQYF TGCGCCAGCAGCTCCCCGGGACAGGGAGCCTACGAGCAGTACTTC
TRBJ2-7 TRBV19 . 12 . CASSTGGYEQYF TGTGCCAGTAGTACCGGAGGGTACGAGCAGTACTTC
TRBJ2-1 TRBV5-6 . 18 TRBD2 CASSRPPLLAGVRDEQFF TGTGCCAGCAGCCGCCCCCCCTTACTAGCGGGGGTCCGGGATGAGCAGTTCTTC
TRBJ1-3 TRBV5-1 . 13 . CASSLDRGNTIYF TGCGCCAGCAGCTTGGACAGGGGAAACACCATATATTTT
TRBJ1-1 TRBV14 few 13 . CASSRQMNTEAFF TGTGCCAGCAGCCGACAGATGAACACTGAAGCTTTCTTT
TRBJ1-5 TRBV6-1 . 13 . CASSGLPVEGWHF TGTGCCAGCAGTGGTCTTCCGGTGGAGGGGTGGCATTTT
TRBJ2-7 TRBV5-3 . 15 TRBD1 CARSCTIKQGDEQYF TGTGCCAGAAGCTGCACGATCAAACAGGGGGACGAGCAGTACTTC
TRBJ2-5 TRBV7-9 . 15 TRBD1 CASSLAGGQGETQYF TGTGCCAGCAGCTTAGCGGGGGGACAGGGAGAGACCCAGTACTTC
TRBJ1-3 TRBV18 . 16 . CASSRFEKYSGNTIYF TGTGCCAGCTCACGATTTGAGAAATACTCTGGAAACACCATATATTTT
TRBJ2-3 TRBV29-1 . 15 . CSVEAEGFSADTQYF TGCAGCGTTGAAGCCGAGGGTTTTAGCGCAGATACGCAGTATTTT
TRBJ2-1 TRBV5-8 once 10 . CASSLRPRFF TGTGCCAGCAGCTTACGCCCCAGGTTCTTC
TRBJ1-1 TRBV30 . 14 TRBD1 CAWSVTGQGTEAFF TGTGCCTGGAGTGTAACGGGACAGGGCACTGAAGCTTTCTTT
TRBJ2-7 TRBV5-1 . 15 TRBD2 CASSPDPGLAGEQYF TGCGCCAGCAGCCCCGACCCGGGACTAGCGGGTGAGCAGTACTTC
TRBJ2-5 TRBV28 . 15 TRBD1 CASSSGDRDQETQYF TGTGCCAGCAGTTCGGGGGACAGGGACCAAGAGACCCAGTACTTC
TRBJ2-7 TRBV27 . 15 TRBD2 CASRGGLAGWGEQYF TGTGCCAGCAGAGGGGGGCTAGCGGGATGGGGCGAGCAGTACTTC
TRBJ2-1 TRBV19 . 15 . CARIRGLKSYNEQFF TGTGCCCGAATAAGGGGCCTAAAGTCCTACAATGAGCAGTTCTTC
TRBJ2-2 TRBV30 few 14 . CAWSATVNTGELFF TGTGCCTGGAGTGCGACAGTGAACACCGGGGAGCTGTTTTTT
TRBJ1-2 TRBV28 . 13 TRBD1 CASSPGTEYGYTF TGTGCCAGCAGTCCCGGGACAGAGTATGGCTACACCTTC
TRBJ1-5 TRBV19 . 14 . CASSQQGPNQPQHF TGTGCCAGTAGTCAACAGGGTCCCAATCAGCCCCAGCATTTT
TRBJ1-2 TRBV10-1 . 14 TRBD1 CASSPQGTLYGYTF TGCGCCAGCAGTCCACAGGGGACCCTCTATGGCTACACCTTC
TRBJ1-1 TRBV19 . 14 . CASSISGSNTEAFF TGTGCCAGTAGTATATCGGGGTCTAACACTGAAGCTTTCTTT
TRBJ2-3 TRBV5-5 . 14 TRBD1 CASSMQGVEDTQYF TGTGCCAGCAGCATGCAGGGGGTAGAAGATACGCAGTATTTT
TRBJ2-5 TRBV10-3 . 13 TRBD1 CAIRATGVETQYF TGTGCCATCAGAGCTACAGGGGTCGAGACCCAGTACTTC
TRBJ2-3 TRBV7-2 . 13 . CASSLEGWDTQYF TGTGCCAGCAGCTTAGAGGGGTGGGATACGCAGTATTTT